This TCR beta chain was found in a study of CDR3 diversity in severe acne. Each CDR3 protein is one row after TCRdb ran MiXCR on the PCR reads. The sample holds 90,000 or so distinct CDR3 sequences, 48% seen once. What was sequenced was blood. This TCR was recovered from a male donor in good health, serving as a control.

The CDR3 bases are TGTGCCAGTAGTATGGCGGGGGAATCCGGAAACACCATATATTTT. Its translation is CASSMAGESGNTIYF. The chain recombines TRBV19 with TRBJ1-3, with D perhaps TRBD1 (5 bases). Trimming cost V 3 bases and J 4 bases, with 13 bases left between them. The CDR3 is made up of 15 amino acids. CDR1 LNHDA and CDR2 SQIVND come from the germline V gene (reference sequence).